This T cell receptor beta chain was sequenced for a study of blood T cells in healthy people across ages. Background on the study: The template switching approach captured approximately one barcoded beta molecule for every two T cells. Whole-study findings and limits: What prevented conclusive comparison of naive and antigen-experienced cells was that PBMCs were unsorted. Older age coincided with a roughly linear decline in TCR beta diversity per million T cells.

PCR was performed a second time for roughly 7 to 11 cycles using a sample-barcoded 5' primer and a J-beta primer mix. The template-switch adaptor was a 5' adaptor with 12 random nucleotides. It tagged each cDNA molecule. Via MiXCR, TCRdb re-called the 5' RACE reads, giving one row per CDR3 protein. This table holds 710,000 or so distinct CDR3 sequences, less than 40% found once. This CDR3 spans 15 amino acids. V was cut by 3 bases and J by 6 bases, with 16 bases left in between. Per the germline V gene, CDR1 is SGHTA and CDR2 is FQGNSA. Worth noting for this clonotype: The antigen is not known.

The chain couples TRBV7-2 to TRBJ2-3; D is unresolved. The source material was blood. This sequence originates from a woman at least 80 years old in good health. The CDR3 region is CASSFDGLPGDTQYF. The CDR3 bases are TGTGCCAGCAGCTTTGACGGGCTCCCCGGGGATACGCAGTATTTT.